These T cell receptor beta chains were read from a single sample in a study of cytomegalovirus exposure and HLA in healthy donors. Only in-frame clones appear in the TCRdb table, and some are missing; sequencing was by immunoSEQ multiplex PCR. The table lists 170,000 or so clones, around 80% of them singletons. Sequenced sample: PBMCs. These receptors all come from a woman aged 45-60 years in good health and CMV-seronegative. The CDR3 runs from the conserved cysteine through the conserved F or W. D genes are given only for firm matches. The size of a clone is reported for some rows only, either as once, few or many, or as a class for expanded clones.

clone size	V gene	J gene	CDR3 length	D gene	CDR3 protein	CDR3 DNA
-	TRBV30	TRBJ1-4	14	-	CAWNPVRDGEKLFF	TGTGCCTGGAATCCCGTGAGGGATGGTGAAAAACTGTTTTTT
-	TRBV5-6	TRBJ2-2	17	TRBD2	CASSFSLAGVRTGELFF	TGTGCCAGCAGCTTCAGTCTAGCGGGAGTTAGGACCGGGGAGCTGTTTTTT
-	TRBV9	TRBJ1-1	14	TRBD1	CASARDSMNTEAFF	TGTGCCAGCGCAAGGGACAGCATGAACACTGAAGCTTTCTTT
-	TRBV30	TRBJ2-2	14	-	CAWSSGRGTGELFF	TGTGCCTGGAGTAGCGGGCGAGGCACCGGGGAGCTGTTTTTT
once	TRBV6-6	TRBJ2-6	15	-	CASSSRGTGANVLTF	TGTGCCAGCAGTTCCCGGGGAACTGGGGCCAACGTCCTGACTTTC
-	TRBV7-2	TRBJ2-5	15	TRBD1	CASSSGGSYQETQYF	TGTGCCAGCAGCTCAGGGGGTTCTTATCAAGAGACCCAGTACTTC
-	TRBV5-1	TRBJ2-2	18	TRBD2	CASSTKTSGGTYTGELFF	TGCGCCAGCAGCACCAAGACTAGCGGGGGGACATACACCGGGGAGCTGTTTTTT
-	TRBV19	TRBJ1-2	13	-	CASSVTGYYGYTF	TGTGCCAGTAGTGTAACAGGATACTATGGCTACACCTTC
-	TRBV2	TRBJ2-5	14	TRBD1	CASSGRQGQETPYF	TGTGCCAGCAGTGGACGACAGGGGCAAGAGACCCCGTACTTC
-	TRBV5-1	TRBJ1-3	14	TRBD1	CASRIQGPSNTIYF	TGCGCCAGCAGGATACAGGGGCCCTCTAACACCATATATTTT
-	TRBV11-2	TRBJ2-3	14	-	CASSLELAPDTQYF	TGTGCCAGCAGCTTAGAACTAGCCCCAGATACGCAGTATTTT
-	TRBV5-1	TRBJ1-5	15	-	CASSLDGQPNQPQHF	TGCGCCAGCAGCTTGGATGGACAGCCCAATCAGCCCCAGCATTTT
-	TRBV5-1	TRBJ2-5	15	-	CASRQAARGMETQYF	TGCGCCAGCCGGCAAGCGGCCCGAGGGATGGAGACCCAGTACTTC
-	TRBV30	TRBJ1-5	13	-	CAWSAGSSQPQHF	TGTGCCTGGAGTGCGGGGTCGAGTCAGCCCCAGCATTTT
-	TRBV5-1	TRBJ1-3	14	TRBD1	CASSPGTAGNTIYF	TGCGCCAGCAGCCCCGGGACAGCCGGAAACACCATATATTTT
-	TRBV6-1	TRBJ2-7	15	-	CASSDFYSGQYEQYF	TGTGCCAGCAGCGATTTCTATAGCGGACAATACGAGCAGTACTTC
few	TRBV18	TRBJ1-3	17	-	CASSPSLPQGSGNTIYF	TGTGCCAGCTCACCGAGCCTCCCTCAGGGCTCGGGAAACACCATATATTTT
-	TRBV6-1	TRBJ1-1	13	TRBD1	CASRVNRGREAFF	TGTGCCAGCAGAGTCAACAGGGGGCGAGAGGCTTTCTTT
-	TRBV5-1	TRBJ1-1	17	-	CASSLFGSGDMNTEAFF	TGCGCCAGCAGCTTGTTCGGGTCCGGGGACATGAACACTGAAGCTTTCTTT
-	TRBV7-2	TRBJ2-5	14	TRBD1	CASSPGQGAETQYF	TGTGCCAGCAGCCCGGGACAGGGAGCAGAGACCCAGTACTTC
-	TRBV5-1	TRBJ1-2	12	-	CASSLGGLGYTF	TGCGCCAGCAGCTTGGGAGGGCTTGGCTACACCTTC
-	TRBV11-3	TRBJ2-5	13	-	CASSPSGKETQYF	TGTGCCAGCAGCCCGAGCGGAAAAGAGACCCAGTACTTC
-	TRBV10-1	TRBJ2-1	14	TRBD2	CASSEPERGDEQFF	TGCGCCAGCAGTGAGCCAGAACGGGGGGATGAGCAGTTCTTC
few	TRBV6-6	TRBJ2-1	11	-	CASSYQVCWFF	TGTGCCAGCAGTTATCAGGTTTGCTGGTTCTTC
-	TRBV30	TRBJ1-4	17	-	CAWSEPLGRLVSEKLFF	TGTGCCTGGAGCGAACCCCTCGGCCGGCTAGTAAGTGAAAAACTGTTTTTT
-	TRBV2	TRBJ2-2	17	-	CARAVGGGRLGTGELFF	TGTGCCAGGGCTGTGGGCGGGGGCCGATTAGGCACCGGGGAGCTGTTTTTT
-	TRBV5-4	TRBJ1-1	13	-	CASSLAEQPEAFF	TGTGCCAGCAGCTTGGCCGAACAGCCTGAAGCTTTCTTT
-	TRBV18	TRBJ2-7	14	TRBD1	CASTRDRVSYEQYF	TGTGCCAGCACCAGGGACAGGGTCTCCTACGAGCAGTACTTC
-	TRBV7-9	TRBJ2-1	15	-	CASSLGGGANNEQFF	TGTGCCAGCAGCTTAGGCGGGGGCGCGAACAATGAGCAGTTCTTC
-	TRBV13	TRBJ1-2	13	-	CASSLGGVYGYTF	TGTGCCAGCAGCTTAGGAGGAGTCTATGGCTACACCTTC
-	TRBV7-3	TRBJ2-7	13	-	CASSLEQGYEQYF	TGTGCCAGCAGCTTAGAACAGGGTTACGAGCAGTACTTC
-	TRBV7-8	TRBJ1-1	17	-	CASSLARAYFMNTEAFF	TGTGCCAGCAGCTTAGCTAGAGCATACTTCATGAACACTGAAGCTTTCTTT